Listed below are T cell receptor beta chains from one sample, sequenced in a study of T cells in Graves' hyperthyroidism and ophthalmopathy. TCRdb recomputed calls from the multiplex PCR reads with MiXCR, one row per CDR3 protein. Of about 590,000 distinct CDR3 sequences listed, more than 13% are singletons. Material for sequencing was blood. Receptors originate from a woman between 18 and 30 years old with Graves' ophthalmopathy. CDR3s include the opening cysteine and the closing phenylalanine or tryptophan. D genes are given only for firm matches. Clone size is shown for a subset of rows, as once, few, many or a class of expanded clone.

D gene	J gene	V gene	clone size	CDR3 protein	CDR3 DNA
NA	TRBJ1-6	TRBV12-3/TRBV12-4	few	CASTLQTNNSPLHF	TGTGCCAGCACCTTACAGACTAATAATTCACCCCTCCACTTT
TRBD2	TRBJ2-1	TRBV5-1	many	CASIPGTSGYNEQFF	TGCGCCAGCATTCCCGGGACTAGCGGGTACAATGAGCAGTTCTTC
NA	TRBJ1-2	TRBV2	many	CASSESHNLNYGYTF	TGTGCCAGCAGTGAGTCCCACAATCTTAACTATGGCTACACCTTC
NA	TRBJ2-7	TRBV11-1	many	CASSAGTLEQYF	TGTGCCAGCAGCGCAGGGACTCTCGAGCAGTACTTC
NA	TRBJ1-5	TRBV11-2	many	CASSLVSDSNQPQHF	TGTGCCAGCAGCTTAGTATCGGATTCCAATCAGCCCCAGCATTTT
NA	TRBJ2-7	TRBV20-1	many	CSARVRAAFRPEQYF	TGCAGTGCTAGAGTGAGGGCGGCTTTCCGGCCCGAGCAGTACTTC
NA	TRBJ2-3	TRBV19	few	CASSIKQGPDTQYF	TGTGCCAGTAGTATAAAGCAGGGACCAGATACGCAGTATTTT
TRBD2	TRBJ2-5	TRBV11-2	many	CASSLDLSLSGSLAPIETQYF	TGTGCCAGCAGCTTAGATCTGAGCTTGAGCGGGAGCTTGGCCCCCATCGAGACCCAGTACTTC
TRBD1	TRBJ2-7	TRBV25-1	NA	CASSEPGGPYEQYF	TGTGCCAGCAGTGAACCAGGGGGTCCCTACGAGCAGTACTTC
NA	TRBJ2-7	TRBV15	many	CATARLGEDEQYF	TGTGCCACCGCGCGGTTGGGGGAGGACGAGCAGTACTTC
NA	TRBJ2-7	TRBV28	many	CASSRGVGHPYEQYF	TGTGCCAGCAGTCGGGGCGTAGGCCACCCCTACGAGCAGTACTTC
NA	TRBJ1-2	TRBV27	few	CASSPRQALVGGYTF	TGTGCCAGCAGCCCGCGCCAGGCCCTTGTGGGAGGCTACACCTTC
NA	TRBJ2-1	TRBV3-1	many	CASSQVLNEQFF	TGTGCCAGCAGCCAAGTCCTAAATGAGCAGTTCTTC
NA	TRBJ1-6	TRBV28	many	CASSSAGKDSPLHF	TGTGCCAGCAGTTCGGCAGGGAAGGATTCACCCCTCCACTTT
NA	TRBJ2-7	TRBV5-1	NA	CASSQPRVGEQYF	TGCGCCAGCAGCCAGCCCCGCGTCGGGGAGCAGTACTTC
NA	TRBJ2-1	TRBV7-9	many	CASRRAGKRETNNEQFF	TGTGCCAGCAGAAGAGCGGGTAAACGGGAAACCAACAATGAGCAGTTCTTC
TRBD2	TRBJ2-7	TRBV6-2/TRBV6-3	many	CASSPSGRLGEQYF	TGTGCCAGCAGTCCGAGCGGGAGGCTGGGCGAGCAGTACTTC
NA	TRBJ1-3	TRBV19	many	CASGTGNSGNTIYF	TGTGCCAGTGGAACAGGGAATTCTGGAAACACCATATATTTT
TRBD1	TRBJ2-6	TRBV6-1	many	CASRPTGTGAAGANVLTF	TGTGCCAGCAGACCTACCGGGACAGGGGCTGCTGGGGCCAACGTCCTGACTTTC
TRBD1	TRBJ1-5	TRBV28	NA	CASSPGQGFQPQHF	TGTGCCAGCAGTCCGGGACAGGGATTTCAGCCCCAGCATTTT
NA	TRBJ2-7	TRBV20-1	many	CSARDSQGSDEQYF	TGCAGTGCTAGAGATTCTCAGGGAAGCGACGAGCAGTACTTC
NA	TRBJ2-1	TRBV18	NA	CASSPRGPSSHEQFF	TGTGCCAGCTCACCACGGGGCCCCAGTAGCCATGAGCAGTTCTTC
TRBD1	TRBJ1-2	TRBV12-3/TRBV12-4	many	CASSSDRGANYGYTF	TGTGCCAGCAGTTCGGACAGGGGGGCTAACTATGGCTACACCTTC
NA	TRBJ2-7	TRBV2	NA	CASSEPGSTYEQYF	TGTGCCAGCAGTGAACCAGGGTCGACTTACGAGCAGTACTTC
TRBD2	TRBJ2-5	TRBV11-2	few	CASSSTGGRAETQYF	TGTGCCAGTAGTTCCACCGGGGGGAGAGCGGAGACCCAGTACTTC
NA	TRBJ2-5	TRBV20-1	many	CSARDSRRAQSYF	TGCAGTGCTAGAGACTCCAGGCGGGCTCAATCGTACTTC
NA	TRBJ1-2	TRBV9	NA	CASSVEGDPGYGYTF	TGTGCCAGCAGCGTCGAGGGGGACCCAGGCTATGGCTACACCTTC
NA	TRBJ1-2	TRBV19	NA	CASRRGVEGYTF	TGTGCCAGTAGGAGAGGGGTCGAAGGCTACACCTTC
TRBD2	TRBJ2-1	TRBV2	many	CASRPPSGRINEQFF	TGTGCCAGCAGACCTCCTAGCGGGAGGATCAATGAGCAGTTCTTC
TRBD1	TRBJ2-5	TRBV28	many	CASTRLTGARKETQYF	TGTGCCAGCACCCGATTGACAGGGGCACGTAAGGAGACCCAGTACTTC
TRBD2	TRBJ2-1	TRBV5-6	many	CASSLGGTSQWNEQFF	TGTGCCAGCAGTCTGGGGGGGACTAGCCAGTGGAATGAGCAGTTCTTC
TRBD2	TRBJ2-3	TRBV7-2	NA	CASSFPGGTSVLTVDTQYF	TGTGCCAGCAGCTTCCCGGGGGGAACTAGCGTTCTCACAGTTGATACGCAGTATTTT
TRBD1	TRBJ1-5	TRBV7-9	few	CASSPGQGDSYSNQPQHF	TGTGCCAGCAGCCCCGGACAGGGGGATTCATATAGCAATCAGCCCCAGCATTTT
TRBD2	TRBJ2-5	TRBV20-1	many	CSASPAGGAETQYF	TGCAGTGCTAGTCCAGCGGGAGGGGCAGAGACCCAGTACTTC
TRBD1	TRBJ2-7	TRBV13	NA	CASRETGEGEQYF	TGTGCCAGCAGAGAGACAGGGGAAGGCGAGCAGTACTTC
TRBD2	TRBJ2-7	TRBV28	many	CASSLGGSPYEQYF	TGTGCCAGCAGTTTGGGCGGGAGTCCCTACGAGCAGTACTTC
NA	TRBJ1-2	TRBV12-3/TRBV12-4	many	CASSLDYGYTF	TGTGCCAGCAGTTTAGACTATGGCTACACCTTC
NA	TRBJ1-5	TRBV6-1	many	CASSEEAGHRYSNQPQHF	TGTGCCAGCAGTGAAGAAGCAGGACACCGATATAGCAATCAGCCCCAGCATTTT
TRBD2	TRBJ2-7	TRBV20-1	NA	CSARQGLAGQYEQYF	TGCAGTGCTAGACAAGGACTAGCGGGACAGTACGAGCAGTACTTC
NA	TRBJ2-7	TRBV7-8	many	CASSGSGYEQYF	TGTGCCAGCAGCGGGTCAGGCTACGAGCAGTACTTC
NA	TRBJ1-2	TRBV15	NA	CATSRGGGGGGGYGYTF	TGTGCCACCAGCAGAGGAGGGGGGGGGGGGGGTGGCTATGGCTACACCTTC
NA	TRBJ2-1	TRBV7-2	NA	CASSVGGRRDNEQFF	TGTGCCAGCAGTGTGGGGGGCAGGAGGGACAATGAGCAGTTCTTC
TRBD1	TRBJ1-5	TRBV2	many	CASSRQGHNQPQHF	TGTGCCAGCAGTCGACAGGGGCACAATCAGCCCCAGCATTTT
NA	TRBJ2-2	TRBV7-9	few	CAGSFLGGRTGELFF	TGTGCCGGCAGCTTTTTGGGGGGGCGCACCGGGGAGCTGTTTTTT
NA	TRBJ1-6	TRBV6-9	NA	CASSYSQSNSPLHF	TGTGCCAGCAGTTACAGCCAGAGCAATTCACCCCTCCACTTT
TRBD1	TRBJ1-1	TRBV4-2	few	CASTELGQGDSEGEAFF	TGTGCCAGCACCGAACTGGGACAGGGAGACAGTGAAGGTGAAGCTTTCTTT
NA	TRBJ1-2	TRBV12-3/TRBV12-4	many	CASAVGDGYTF	TGTGCCAGTGCAGTGGGCGATGGCTACACCTTC
TRBD2	TRBJ2-2	TRBV5-1	NA	CASSSGLAGINTGELFF	TGCGCCAGCAGTTCGGGACTAGCGGGAATTAACACCGGGGAGCTGTTTTTT
TRBD1	TRBJ2-7	TRBV3-1	many	CASSLVGTGKNEQYF	TGTGCCAGCAGCCTAGTCGGGACAGGGAAAAACGAGCAGTACTTC
NA	TRBJ2-1	TRBV6-5	many	CASSYRAGAPFYNEQFF	TGTGCCAGCAGTTACAGGGCTGGGGCCCCCTTTTACAATGAGCAGTTCTTC
NA	TRBJ1-2	TRBV6-5	NA	CASSYSGATTSYTF	TGTGCCAGCAGTTACTCGGGGGCGACTACTAGCTACACCTTC
TRBD2	TRBJ2-3	TRBV2	many	CASSEALAGVTDTQYF	TGTGCCAGCAGTGAAGCGCTAGCGGGAGTAACAGATACGCAGTATTTT
NA	TRBJ2-1	TRBV7-3	many	CASSLVGEAYNEQFF	TGTGCCAGCAGCTTAGTGGGAGAGGCATACAATGAGCAGTTCTTC
NA	TRBJ2-4	TRBV28	NA	CASSQDWQGRDTQYF	TGTGCCAGCAGCCAAGATTGGCAGGGCCGGGACACTCAGTACTTC